This T cell receptor beta chain is drawn from a study of shared clonotypes between healthy human individuals. Study background: The study used three CD4 naive, three CD4 memory, two CD8 naive and one CD8 memory plate per donor. Study results and caveats: Genetic and exposure-history diversity was limited by the few donors. In contrast to clonotypes shared by all four donors, non-shared clonotypes had lower generation probabilities.

Every immunoSEQ plate was one replicate of a subset's evenly spread DNA. Here immunoSEQ multiplex PCR was the method, and the copy in TCRdb shows in-frame clones only, minus some. This repertoire shows around 2,000,000 clones, about 95% found once; its top ten account for 0.85% to 1.3%. Naive-designated CD8 cells lacked CD45RO, were positively enriched for CCR7, and omitted terminally differentiated effector memory CD45RA+ cells. This CDR3 has 13 amino acids. The germline gives CDR1 LGHNA, CDR2 YSLEER. Trimming took 0 bases from V and 5 from J, leaving 8 bases between them. Remarks on this clone: What it recognizes is unknown.

Sequenced material: naive CD8+ T cells sorted from blood. The chain links TRBV4-3 to TRBJ2-7; D unresolved. This receptor was obtained from a young man in good health. This CDR3 reads CASSQEWGDEQYF. In nucleotides, the CDR3 is TGCGCCAGCAGCCAAGAGTGGGGTGACGAGCAGTACTTC.